This passage covers 26 T cell receptor beta chains from one sample sequenced in a study of T cells in Graves' hyperthyroidism and ophthalmopathy. Regions amplified from RNA transcripts were the TCR beta CDR3 regions. First-round RT-PCR with HTBI primers amplified the TCR CDR3 region. TCRdb reprocessed the multiplex PCR reads via MiXCR and lists one record per CDR3 protein. The sample shows hundreds of thousands of distinct CDR3 sequences, around 20% of them seen only once. Material: blood. The receptors here all came from a man aged 30 to 45 with Graves' ophthalmopathy.

This clonotype has a handful of counts. The chain joins TRBV10-3 to TRBJ1-4; no firm D call. Trimming pared 1 base from V and 8 bases from J, leaving 8 bases between. The CDR3 consists of 13 residues. Germline CDR1 reads ENHRY; CDR2 reads SYGVKD. The CDR3 DNA reads TGTGCCATCAGTGAGTTCCGAGGGGAAAAACTGTTTTTT. Translating it yields CAISEFRGEKLFF.

This clonotype was counted between two and nine times. Its ends do not fully match the called genes, so a read error is possible. The chain combines TRBV5-6 with TRBJ1-4; D is ambiguous. CDR1 and CDR2 (germline): SGHDT, YYEEEE. This CDR3 has 14 residues. DNA for the CDR3: TGTGCCAGCAGTTTAAGTCCCCGAATTGAAAAACTGCTTTTT. It codes for CASSLSPRIEKLLF.

The gene calls are TRBV12-3 or TRBV12-4 and TRBJ2-5, with 11 bases identical to TRBD2. V lost 4 bases, J lost 4 bases, and 5 bases stayed unmatched. The CDR3 spans 15 residues. The CDR3 DNA reads TGTGCCAGCAGTTCGGGACTAGCGGAGCCAGAGACCCAGTACTTC. Protein: CASSSGLAEPETQYF.

This clonotype was seen a handful of times. The V call is TRBV6-1, the J call TRBJ2-4; 8 bases map to TRBD2. CDR3 length: 13 residues. Germline CDR1 MNHNS, CDR2 SASEGT. The V and J ends lost 3 bases and 13 bases, in that order; junction bases with no gene match: 8. CDR3 DNA: TGTGCCAGCAGTGACCCCCTACTAGCGGAACAGTACTTC. Its protein is CASSDPLLAEQYF.

This clonotype was recorded a few times. The chain recombines TRBV30 with TRBJ1-1, with D unresolved. This CDR3 is 10 amino acids long. The V end lost 8 bases, the J end lost 8 bases, and 12 bases lay between the germline ends. The germline CDR1 and CDR2 sequences are GTSNPN and SVGIG (reference sequence). The CDR3 spells CASEGWEAFF. The CDR3 coding sequence is TGTGCCAGCGAGGGTTGGGAAGCTTTCTTT.

Many counts were recorded for this clonotype. The chain carries TRBV29-1 and TRBJ2-1; TRBD2 agrees at 12 bases. V lost 5 bases, J lost 0 bases, and 5 bases stayed unmatched. This CDR3 contains 16 residues. The germline V gene has CDR1 SQVTM and CDR2 ANQGSEA. CDR3 bases: TGCAGCGTTCGGACTAGCGGGATCAACTCCTACAATGAGCAGTTCTTC. Its protein is CSVRTSGINSYNEQFF.

This clonotype showed up just a few times. This chain joins TRBV2 and TRBJ2-5; 10 bases match TRBD2. Germline CDR1 and CDR2: SNHLY and FYNNEI. The V and J ends lost 7 bases and 5 bases, in that order; junction bases with no gene match: 10. CDR3 length: 15 residues. The CDR3 DNA follows: TGTGCCAGCACCAATCTAGCGGGAGTTGGGGAGACCCAGTACTTC. Translating it yields CASTNLAGVGETQYF.

This clonotype was recorded a few times. The chain is built from TRBV7-3 and TRBJ2-3; D remains ambiguous. The germline CDR1 and CDR2 sequences are SGHTA and FQGTGA. Between the trimmed V and J ends, which lost 2 bases and 6 bases, there was a span of 12 bases. This CDR3 contains 14 residues. CDR3 nucleotide sequence: TGTGCCAGCAGCTTACTAGGGTCGGCCGATACGCAGTATTTT. Encoded protein: CASSLLGSADTQYF.

To note about this clonotype: A read error may be the cause here, since a much bigger clone is one base away. This chain uses TRBV11-2 with TRBJ1-1; no reliable D call. Germline V lookup: CDR1 SGHAT, CDR2 FQNNGV. The CDR3 has 13 residues. The DNA of the CDR3 is TGTGCCAGCAGCTTCCTGGGATACACTAAAGCTTTCTTT. It is translated as CASSFLGYTKAFF.

This chain links TRBV5-1 with TRBJ2-1; D tentatively fits TRBD1 or TRBD2 (5 bases each). The germline gives CDR1 SGHRS, CDR2 YFSETQ. V was cut by 4 bases and J by 5 bases, with 16 bases left in between. The CDR3 length is 15 residues. In DNA, the CDR3 is TGCGCCAGCAGCCCTAGCAGGGTTCTCAACAATGAGCAGTTCTTC. Translated, it gives CASSPSRVLNNEQFF.

The count of this clonotype is one. Possible read error: a much larger clone is one base away. The CDR3, as DNA: TGTGCCAGCAACTTATCCGGGACGGGGACCCAGTACTTC. This codes for CASNLSGTGTQYF. The J gene is TRBJ2-5, the V gene TRBV7-3; the D call may be TRBD1 or TRBD2 (5 bases each). CDR1 and CDR2 from the germline V gene are SGHTA and FQGTGA. This CDR3 region has 13 residues.

The J gene is TRBJ1-2, the V gene TRBV24-1; TRBD1 matches at 10 bases. J lost 2 bases, V lost 4 bases, and 3 bases had no gene match. This CDR3 comprises 15 residues. CDR1 and CDR2 (germline): KGHDR, SFDVKD. The CDR3 sequence: CATSDRDRGNYGYTF. The CDR3, as DNA: TGTGCCACCAGTGACAGGGACAGGGGAAACTATGGCTACACCTTC.

This clonotype was seen only a few times. The V call is TRBV6-2 or TRBV6-3, the J call TRBJ1-1, with a possible D match to TRBD1 (6 bases). Trimming cost V 3 bases and J 2 bases, with 16 bases left between them. The CDR3 has 16 amino acids. Germline CDR1 MNHEY, CDR2 SVGEGT. The CDR3 reads CASSYGGPKENTEAFF. The DNA of the CDR3 is TGTGCCAGCAGTTATGGGGGCCCTAAGGAAAACACTGAAGCTTTCTTT.

This clonotype was found a few times. The chain recombines TRBV30 with TRBJ1-4, with a weak D call TRBD1 (6 bases). Trimming left V 7 bases short and J 6 bases short, with 12 bases between. The CDR3 sequence is 12 residues long. Looked up from germline, CDR1 is GTSNPN and CDR2 is SVGIG (reference sequence). The DNA of the CDR3 is TGTGCCTTACAGGGAGAGGATGAAAAACTGTTTTTT. Translating it yields CALQGEDEKLFF.

This rearrangement joins TRBV12-3 or TRBV12-4 to TRBJ2-3, with 7 positions matching TRBD2. This CDR3 is 16 amino acids long. V shed 5 bases and J 1 base; nucleotides not matched to a gene: 9. CDR3 amino acids: CASSPLGGGGTDTQYF. Here the CDR3 DNA reads TGTGCCAGCAGTCCCCTGGGGGGGGGTGGCACAGATACGCAGTATTTT.

V gene TRBV7-9 combines with J gene TRBJ2-5; D possibly corresponds to TRBD1 (6 bases). Trimming shortened V by 7 bases and J by 2 bases, and 20 bases separated the two germline ends. The CDR3 consists of 16 residues. Germline-derived CDR1 and CDR2 are SEHNR and FQNEAQ (reference sequence). The CDR3 reads CASNTKGHRPQETQYF. The CDR3 DNA sequence: TGTGCCAGCAACACGAAGGGACATCGACCACAAGAGACCCAGTACTTC. The full variable domain, completed using reference TRBV7-9 and TRBJ2-5, is DTGVSQNPRHKITKRGQNVTFRCDPISEHNRLYWYRQTLGQGPEFLTYFQNEAQLEKSRLLSDRFSAERPKGSFSTLEIQRTEQGDSAMYLCASNTKGHRPQETQYFGPGTRLLVL.

V usage is TRBV11-2 and J usage is TRBJ2-4, with 7 bases matching TRBD1. The CDR3 consists of 16 residues. The V gene end was trimmed by 1 base and the J gene end by 2 bases; junction bases not matched to a gene: 5. CDR1 and CDR2 from the germline V gene are SGHAT and FQNNGV. The CDR3 bases are TGTGCCAGCAGCTTAGGACAGGGAATTCCCAAAAACATTCAGTACTTC. Its protein is CASSLGQGIPKNIQYF.

Ten or more counts support this clonotype. The V gene is TRBV3-1, the J gene TRBJ1-1, with TRBD1 as a possible D gene (6 bases). Trimming removed 1 base at V and 10 bases at J, with 13 bases between. The CDR3 is made up of 13 amino acids. Looked up from germline, CDR1 is LGHDT and CDR2 is YNNKEL (reference sequence). The CDR3 loop is CASSQASGQTAFF. The CDR3 nucleotides are TGTGCCAGCAGCCAAGCCTCAGGACAGACAGCTTTCTTT.

The chain couples TRBV12-3 or TRBV12-4 to TRBJ1-6; unclear D gene. Trimming removed 5 bases at V and 3 bases at J, with 11 bases between. The CDR3 length is 15 residues. CDR3: CASSPIGFYNSPLHF. The CDR3 bases are TGTGCCAGCAGTCCAATAGGGTTCTATAATTCACCCCTCCACTTT.

This clonotype was recorded a few times. In nucleotides, the CDR3 is TGTGCCAGCAGCTCCGGGCGGGGAGCCTACGAGCAGTACTTC. Its translation is CASSSGRGAYEQYF. The chain employs TRBV13 and TRBJ2-7, with a weak D call TRBD2 (6 bases). CDR1 and CDR2 from the germline V gene are PRHDT and FYEKMQ (reference sequence). V shed 4 bases and J shed 2 bases, with 12 bases lying between them. This CDR3 spans 14 amino acids.

This clonotype showed up just a few times. The chain has TRBV27 and TRBJ2-4, with TRBD2 as a possible D gene (6 bases). CDR1 and CDR2 from the germline V gene are MNHEY and SMNVEV (reference sequence). There are 15 residues in the CDR3. V lost 5 bases, J lost 6 bases, and 17 bases lay in between. CDR3 DNA: TGTGCCAGCAGTAGGCCAACGCAGGGAGGAAACATTCAGTACTTC. It yields the protein CASSRPTQGGNIQYF.

This clonotype was detected only a few times. CDR3 region: CATSDNEKLFF. The CDR3, as DNA: TGTGCCACCAGCGATAATGAAAAACTGTTTTTT. The rearrangement uses TRBV15 and TRBJ1-4; D ambiguous. The CDR3 is 11 amino acids. Germline-derived CDR1 and CDR2 are LNHNV and YYDKDF (reference sequence). Trimming took 5 bases from V and 4 from J, leaving 2 bases between them. Filled out from reference TRBV15 and TRBJ1-4, the complete variable domain reads DAMVIQNPRYQVTQFGKPVTLSCSQTLNHNVMYWYQQKSSQAPKLLFHYYDKDFNNEADTPDNFQSRRPNTSFCFLDIRSPGLGDTAMYLCATSDNEKLFFGSGTQLSVL.

The chain couples TRBV29-1 to TRBJ1-5; D gene ambiguous. The CDR3 totals 13 residues. The V and J ends lost 0 bases and 6 bases respectively, with 9 bases between them. Germline loops: CDR1 SQVTM, CDR2 ANQGSEA. The CDR3 here is CSVEENEGQPQHF. The CDR3 DNA sequence: TGCAGCGTTGAAGAGAATGAGGGTCAGCCCCAGCATTTT.

The chain carries TRBV7-9 and TRBJ2-5; unclear D gene. The V end was cut by 1 base, the J end by 3 bases, with 6 bases between. This CDR3 region has 13 residues. Germline loops: CDR1 SEHNR, CDR2 FQNEAQ (reference sequence). The CDR3 loop reads CASSLGWEETQYF. The CDR3 nucleotides read TGTGCCAGCAGCTTAGGGTGGGAAGAGACCCAGTACTTC.

The chain carries TRBV29-1 and TRBJ2-7; the D is unclear. Looked up from germline, CDR1 is SQVTM and CDR2 is ANQGSEA. V lost 0 bases and J 0 bases, leaving 6 bases between the germline ends. The CDR3 loop spans 13 amino acids. The CDR3 DNA is TGCAGCGTTGAAGAAGTGGGCTCCTACGAGCAGTACTTC. This sequence encodes CSVEEVGSYEQYF.

This clonotype was observed a few times. This chain links TRBV27 with TRBJ2-1; D possibly corresponds to TRBD2 (5 bases). The germline V and J ends were trimmed by 3 bases and 4 bases, with 10 bases remaining between them. CDR1 and CDR2 from the germline V gene are MNHEY and SMNVEV (reference sequence). The CDR3 loop spans 14 amino acids. The CDR3 coding sequence is TGTGCCAGCAGTTTTCTTGGAGGATACAATGAGCAGTTCTTC. Encoded protein: CASSFLGGYNEQFF.